The entry below describes one TCR beta chain. Its antigen is still unknown. This specimen comes from a study of cytomegalovirus exposure and HLA in healthy donors. Study observations and caveats: Data from an earlier analysis indicated that most TCR beta V segments were productive either about 87% or about 30% of the time.

Amplification used 60 Vbeta primers and 13 Jbeta primers. The repertoire was sequenced with immunoSEQ multiplex PCR; TCRdb's copy has only in-frame clones and lacks some. The profile shows tens of thousands of clones, around three fifths of them singletons. Sequenced input: PBMCs. The receptor comes from a woman aged 40 to 50 in good health and CMV-seropositive.

The CDR3, as DNA: TGTGCCAGCAGATCCGGGACTAGCGGGAGGACGGTGCAGTTCTTC. Its protein product is CASRSGTSGRTVQFF. The V and J genes are TRBV25-1 and TRBJ2-1; TRBD2 agrees at 15 bases. The CDR3 covers 15 residues. Germline V lookup: CDR1 MGHDK, CDR2 SYGVNS. The trim removed 6 bases at V and 12 bases at J, leaving 9 bases unmatched.